This T cell receptor (beta chain) was sequenced for a study of shared clonotypes between healthy human individuals. CD4+ cell separation produced CD45RA+ naive and CD45RA-negative memory subsets. Sequencing was performed with immunoSEQ multiplex PCR; in TCRdb, only in-frame clones are kept and a portion is missing. The table records roughly 2.5 million clones, approximately 92% of them present only once. V lost 6 bases to trimming and J lost 4 bases, with 7 bases between them. The CDR3 length is 12 residues. Germline CDR1 reads MDHEN; CDR2 reads SYDVKM. General study points: Between a handful of donors, naive CD4 clonotypes were shared at a level of around 4.8%.

This clone was seen once. Its antigen is undetermined. The chain joins TRBV28 to TRBJ2-4; no definite D call. Sequenced: naive CD4+ T cells sorted from blood. Subset meaning: CD45RA+ positively selected. This receptor was identified in a man in his late teens or twenties in good health. The CDR3 nucleotides are TGTGCCAGCAGCAGAAGAAAAAACATTCAGTACTTC. Translating gives CASSRRKNIQYF. The variable domain in full, with the rest retrieved from reference TRBV28 and TRBJ2-4, is DVKVTQSSRYLVKRTGEKVFLECVQDMDHENMFWYRQDPGLGLRLIYFSYDVKMKEKGDIPEGYSVSREKKERFSLILESASTNQTSMYLCASSRRKNIQYFGAGTRLSVL.